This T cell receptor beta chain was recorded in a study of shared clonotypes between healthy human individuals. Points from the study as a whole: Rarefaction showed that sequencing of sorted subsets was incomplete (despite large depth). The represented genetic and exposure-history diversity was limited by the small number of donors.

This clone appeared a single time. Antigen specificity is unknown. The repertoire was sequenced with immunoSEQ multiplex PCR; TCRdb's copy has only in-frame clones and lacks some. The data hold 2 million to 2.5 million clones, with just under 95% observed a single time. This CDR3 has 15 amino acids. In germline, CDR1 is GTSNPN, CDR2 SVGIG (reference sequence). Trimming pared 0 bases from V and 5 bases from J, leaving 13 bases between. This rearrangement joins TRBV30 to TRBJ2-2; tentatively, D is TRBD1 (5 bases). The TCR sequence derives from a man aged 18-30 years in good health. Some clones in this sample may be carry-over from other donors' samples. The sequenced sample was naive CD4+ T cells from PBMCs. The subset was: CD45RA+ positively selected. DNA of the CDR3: TGTGCCTGGAGTGTACGCGACAGAGTAACCGGGGAGCTGTTTTTT. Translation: CAWSVRDRVTGELFF.